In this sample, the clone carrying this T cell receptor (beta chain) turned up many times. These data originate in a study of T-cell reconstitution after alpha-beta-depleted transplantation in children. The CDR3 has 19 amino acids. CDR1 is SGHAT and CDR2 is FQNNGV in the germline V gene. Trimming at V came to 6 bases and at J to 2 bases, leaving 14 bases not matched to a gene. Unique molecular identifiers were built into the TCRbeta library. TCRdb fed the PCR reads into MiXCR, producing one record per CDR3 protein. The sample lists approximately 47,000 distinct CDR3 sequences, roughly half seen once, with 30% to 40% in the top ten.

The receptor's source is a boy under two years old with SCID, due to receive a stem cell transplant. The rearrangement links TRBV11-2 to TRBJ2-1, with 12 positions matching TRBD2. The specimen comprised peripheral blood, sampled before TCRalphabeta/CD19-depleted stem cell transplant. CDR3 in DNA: TGTGCCAGCAGTGTAGGGGGTCCACTAGCGGGGGGCACCTACAATGAGCAGTTCTTC. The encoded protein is CASSVGGPLAGGTYNEQFF.